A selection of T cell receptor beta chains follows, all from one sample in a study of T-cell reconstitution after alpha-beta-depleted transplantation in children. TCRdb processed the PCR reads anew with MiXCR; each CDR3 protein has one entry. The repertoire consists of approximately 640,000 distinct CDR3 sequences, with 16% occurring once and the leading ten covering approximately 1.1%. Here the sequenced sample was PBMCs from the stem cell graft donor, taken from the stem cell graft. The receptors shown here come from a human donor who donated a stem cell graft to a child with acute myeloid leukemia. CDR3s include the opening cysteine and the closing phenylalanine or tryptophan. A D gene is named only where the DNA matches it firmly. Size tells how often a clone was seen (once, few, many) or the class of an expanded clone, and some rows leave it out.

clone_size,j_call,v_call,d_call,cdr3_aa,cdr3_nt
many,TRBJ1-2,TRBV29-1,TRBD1,CSVPDRFYGYTF,TGCAGCGTACCGGACAGGTTCTATGGCTACACCTTC
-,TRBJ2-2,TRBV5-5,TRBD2,CASRDLRGGTGELFF,TGTGCCAGCAGGGACTTGCGGGGGGGCACCGGGGAGCTGTTTTTT
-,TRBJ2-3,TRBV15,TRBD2,CATSRPQLAGADTQYF,TGTGCCACCAGCAGGCCCCAGCTAGCGGGGGCAGATACGCAGTATTTT
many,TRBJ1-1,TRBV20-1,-,CSASGHTDSLGTEAFF,TGCAGTGCTAGCGGCCACACGGACAGCCTAGGCACTGAAGCTTTCTTT
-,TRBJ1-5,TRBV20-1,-,CSAPRSVGGAQHF,TGCAGTGCTCCTCGGTCAGTAGGAGGGGCCCAGCATTTT
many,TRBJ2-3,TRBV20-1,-,CSASPGKANTQYF,TGCAGTGCTAGTCCGGGGAAGGCTAATACGCAGTATTTT
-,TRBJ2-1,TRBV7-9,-,CASTEFRVSSYNEQFF,TGTGCCAGCACCGAATTCCGAGTATCCTCCTACAATGAGCAGTTCTTC
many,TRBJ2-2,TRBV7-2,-,CASSLRAYGELFF,TGTGCCAGCAGCTTAAGGGCCTACGGGGAGCTGTTTTTT
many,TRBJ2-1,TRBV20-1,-,CSASAVGEQFF,TGCAGTGCTTCAGCCGTAGGAGAGCAGTTCTTC
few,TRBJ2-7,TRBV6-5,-,CASSLTAHPREQYF,TGTGCCAGCAGTTTGACTGCACACCCGAGGGAGCAGTACTTC
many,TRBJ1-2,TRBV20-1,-,CSARDRAGNYGYTF,TGCAGTGCTAGAGATCGGGCCGGAAACTATGGCTACACCTTC
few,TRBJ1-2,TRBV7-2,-,CASSLGGLGNYGYTF,TGTGCCAGCAGCTTAGGAGGGTTGGGCAACTATGGCTACACCTTC
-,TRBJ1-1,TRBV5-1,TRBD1,CASSPVGQGVLTAKAFF,TGCGCCAGCAGCCCGGTGGGACAGGGAGTGCTTACGGCCAAAGCTTTCTTT
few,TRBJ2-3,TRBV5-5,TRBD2,CASSLVLAGGSGDTQYF,TGTGCCAGCAGCTTGGTGCTAGCGGGGGGGTCTGGAGATACGCAGTATTTT
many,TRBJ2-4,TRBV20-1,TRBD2,CSAPGGLAKNIQYF,TGCAGTGCCCCGGGGGGGCTAGCCAAAAACATTCAGTACTTC
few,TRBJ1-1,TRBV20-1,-,CSARVANTEAFF,TGCAGTGCTAGGGTAGCGAACACTGAAGCTTTCTTT
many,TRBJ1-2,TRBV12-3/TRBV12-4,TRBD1,CASRDTGGADGYTF,TGTGCCAGCAGGGATACAGGGGGCGCGGATGGCTACACCTTC
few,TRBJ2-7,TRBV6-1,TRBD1,CASTTRQGRSHEQYF,TGTGCCAGCACCACAAGACAGGGTCGCTCCCACGAGCAGTACTTC
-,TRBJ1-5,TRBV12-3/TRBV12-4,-,CASSFKGYKPQHF,TGTGCCAGCAGTTTTAAAGGGTATAAGCCCCAGCATTTT
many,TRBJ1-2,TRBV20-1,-,CSARERVTGGYTF,TGCAGTGCTAGAGAAAGGGTAACGGGCGGCTACACCTTC
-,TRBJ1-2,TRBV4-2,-,CASSQDGESNYGHTF,TGTGCCAGCAGCCAAGACGGGGAATCTAACTATGGCCACACCTTC
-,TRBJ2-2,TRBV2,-,CASQTGGNTGELFF,TGTGCCAGCCAGACAGGCGGGAACACCGGGGAGCTGTTTTTT
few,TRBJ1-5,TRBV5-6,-,CASSLGPVLNQPQHF,TGTGCCAGCAGCTTGGGGCCCGTTCTCAATCAGCCCCAGCATTTT
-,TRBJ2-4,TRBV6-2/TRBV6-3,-,CASSYRALAKNIQYF,TGTGCCAGCAGTTACCGGGCCTTAGCCAAAAACATTCAGTACTTC
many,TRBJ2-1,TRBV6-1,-,CASSEAERGGYNEQFF,TGTGCCAGCAGTGAAGCGGAGAGGGGGGGGTACAATGAGCAGTTCTTC
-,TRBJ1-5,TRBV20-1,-,CCARDRDRDTLSNQPQHF,TGCTGTGCTAGAGACCGAGACAGAGATACCCTTAGCAATCAGCCCCAGCATTTT
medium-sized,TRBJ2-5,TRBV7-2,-,CASTKGGLQETQYF,TGTGCCAGCACAAAAGGGGGATTACAAGAGACCCAGTACTTC
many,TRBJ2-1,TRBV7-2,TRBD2,CASSLASGGLTVHNEQFF,TGTGCCAGCAGCTTAGCTAGCGGGGGGCTTACCGTCCACAATGAGCAGTTCTTC
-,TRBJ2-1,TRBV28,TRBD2,CASSFDTGRYNEQFF,TGTGCCAGCAGTTTTGACACCGGGAGGTACAATGAGCAGTTCTTC
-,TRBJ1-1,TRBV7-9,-,CASSLIYSEAFF,TGTGCCAGCAGCTTAATATACAGCGAAGCTTTCTTT
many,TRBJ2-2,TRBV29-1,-,CSVGRSTGELFF,TGCAGCGTTGGACGGTCGACCGGGGAGCTGTTTTTT
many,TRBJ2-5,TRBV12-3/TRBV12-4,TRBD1,CASSFAGGEETQYF,TGTGCCAGCAGTTTCGCAGGGGGCGAGGAGACCCAGTACTTC
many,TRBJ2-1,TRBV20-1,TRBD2,CSAGTSGGVSEQFF,TGCAGTGCAGGGACTAGCGGGGGGGTATCTGAGCAGTTCTTC
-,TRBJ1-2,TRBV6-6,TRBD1,CASAWTGGSGYTF,TGTGCCAGCGCTTGGACAGGGGGAAGTGGCTACACCTTC
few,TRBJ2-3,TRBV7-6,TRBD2,CASSWGLAGTDTQYF,TGTGCCAGCAGCTGGGGACTAGCGGGGACAGATACGCAGTATTTT
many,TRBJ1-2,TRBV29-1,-,CSVESQASAYGYTF,TGCAGCGTTGAATCGCAGGCCTCGGCTTATGGCTACACCTTC
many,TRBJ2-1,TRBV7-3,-,CASSPPGTPYNEQFF,TGTGCCAGCAGCCCACCAGGGACTCCATACAATGAGCAGTTCTTC
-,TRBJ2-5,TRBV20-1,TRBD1,CSVRDRGQETQYF,TGCAGTGTTCGGGACAGGGGCCAAGAGACCCAGTACTTC
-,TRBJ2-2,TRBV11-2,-,CASSLYREQVHTGELFF,TGTGCCAGCAGCTTATATAGGGAACAGGTTCACACCGGGGAGCTGTTTTTT
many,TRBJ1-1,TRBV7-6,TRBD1,CASSPTGVGTEAFF,TGTGCCAGCAGCCCGACAGGGGTAGGCACTGAAGCTTTCTTT
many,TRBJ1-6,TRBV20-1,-,CSSGTDNSPLHF,TGCAGTTCCGGGACCGATAATTCACCCCTCCACTTT
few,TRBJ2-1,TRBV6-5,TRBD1,CASSYSYRGTNEQFF,TGTGCCAGCAGTTACTCATACAGGGGGACCAATGAGCAGTTCTTC
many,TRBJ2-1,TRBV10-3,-,CAISEAQDYNEQFF,TGTGCCATCAGTGAAGCACAGGACTACAATGAGCAGTTCTTC
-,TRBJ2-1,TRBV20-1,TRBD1,CSNRGRIGNEQFF,TGCAGCAACAGGGGGCGCATTGGGAATGAGCAGTTCTTC
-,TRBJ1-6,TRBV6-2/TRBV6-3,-,CASTPGSSNSPLHF,TGTGCCAGCACCCCAGGGTCGTCGAATTCACCCCTCCACTTT
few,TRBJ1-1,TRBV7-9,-,CASSVGRKRAFF,TGTGCCAGCAGCGTCGGGCGAAAAAGGGCTTTCTTT
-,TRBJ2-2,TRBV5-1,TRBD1,CASSWGQGASNTGELFF,TGCGCCAGCAGCTGGGGACAGGGGGCCTCGAACACCGGGGAGCTGTTTTTT
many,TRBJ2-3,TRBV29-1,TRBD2,CSVENIAGGLADTQYF,TGCAGCGTTGAAAACATAGCGGGGGGGCTGGCAGATACGCAGTATTTT
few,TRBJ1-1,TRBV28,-,CASSSRRDYTEAFF,TGTGCCAGCAGTTCCCGCAGGGATTACACTGAAGCTTTCTTT
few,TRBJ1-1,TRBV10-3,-,CAIGGRGGGTEAFF,TGTGCCATCGGTGGACGGGGAGGAGGCACTGAAGCTTTCTTT
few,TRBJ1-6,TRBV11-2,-,CASSFTGSSYNSPLHF,TGTGCCAGCAGCTTCACAGGGAGCTCCTATAATTCACCCCTCCACTTT